This is a list of T cell receptor beta chains from one sample in a study of CD8 T cell repertoires and HIV-1 epitope variants. The assay was immunoSEQ multiplex PCR, and TCRdb's table has in-frame clones only and misses some. The sample yields roughly 5,800 clones, under 70% seen once. No antigens are known for them. The sample was cultured CD8+ T cells derived from PBMCs. These receptors were collected from a male donor with HIV. CDR3s include the opening cysteine and the closing phenylalanine or tryptophan. D genes are given only for firm matches. The size field is filled for only some rows; it gives once, few, many or a size class.

clone_size	v_call	d_call	j_call	cdr3_nt	cdr3_aa
-	TRBV11-2	TRBD2	TRBJ2-7	TGTGCCAGCAGCTTAGATCCGGGACTAGCGGGGGGCTACGAGCAGTACTTC	CASSLDPGLAGGYEQYF
-	TRBV19	-	TRBJ2-2	TGTGCCAGTGGGTGGGGCCCCGGGGAGCTGTTTTTT	CASGWGPGELFF
-	TRBV28	-	TRBJ1-1	TGTGCCAGCAGTCCTACGGGGAGGACTGAAGCTTTCTTT	CASSPTGRTEAFF
-	TRBV28	-	TRBJ2-2	TGTGCCAGCAGTTACACCGGGGAGCTGTTTTTT	CASSYTGELFF
-	TRBV28	TRBD2	TRBJ2-1	TGTGCCAGCCTCACTAGCGGGGGATGGAATGAGCAGTTCTTC	CASLTSGGWNEQFF
-	TRBV27	-	TRBJ2-7	TGTGCCAGCAGTTTAGGGGACGAGCAGTACTTC	CASSLGDEQYF
-	TRBV2	TRBD2	TRBJ2-7	TGTGCCAGCAGTTCTCTAGCGGGAGAGAAATACGAGCAGTACTTC	CASSSLAGEKYEQYF
-	TRBV10-3	-	TRBJ1-1	TGTGCCATCAGTGTAGCACAGGACACTGAAGCTTTCTTT	CAISVAQDTEAFF
-	TRBV9	TRBD1	TRBJ2-5	TGTGCCAGCAGCGTAGGGACAGGGGGTTTGGAGACCCAGTACTTC	CASSVGTGGLETQYF
-	TRBV23-1	-	TRBJ2-7	TGCGCCAGCAGTCAATGGAACACCACCTTAACCTACGAGCAGTACTTC	CASSQWNTTLTYEQYF
few	TRBV5-4	-	TRBJ1-1	TGTGCCAGCAGCCAACAGGGTGGGTACACTGAAGCTTTCTTT	CASSQQGGYTEAFF
-	TRBV2	-	TRBJ2-2	TGTGCCAGCAGTGAAGTACGACAGGTCAACACCGGGGAGCTGTTTTTT	CASSEVRQVNTGELFF
-	TRBV28	TRBD2	TRBJ2-7	TGTGCCAGCAGCTCCACGCACAGGACTAGCGGGAGAGCCTACGAGCAGTACTTC	CASSSTHRTSGRAYEQYF
-	TRBV6-1	TRBD2	TRBJ2-2	TGTGCCACCTCTAGCGGGGTGAACACCGGGGAGCTGTTTTTT	CATSSGVNTGELFF
-	TRBV4-1	TRBD2	TRBJ2-5	TGTGCCAGCAGCCAAGGCGGAGCGGGGGAAGAGACCCAGTACTTC	CASSQGGAGEETQYF
-	TRBV5-1	-	TRBJ1-1	TGCGCCAGCAGCTTGGTTGGAAGGGGCACTGAAGCTTTCTTT	CASSLVGRGTEAFF
-	TRBV6-6	-	TRBJ1-2	TGTGCCAGCAGGCCGGAAGAGAGCTATGGCTACACCTTC	CASRPEESYGYTF
-	TRBV9	-	TRBJ2-1	TGTGCCAGCAGCCCTTCAAACGGGGGCTACAATGAGCAGTTCTTC	CASSPSNGGYNEQFF
-	TRBV5-6	-	TRBJ1-1	TGTGCCAGCAGCTTGAGGGGGAGCACTGAAGCTTTCTTT	CASSLRGSTEAFF
-	TRBV7-8	-	TRBJ1-3	TGTGCCAGCAGCTTAGGGGAAGCCTCTGGAAACACCATATATTTT	CASSLGEASGNTIYF
-	TRBV25-1	-	TRBJ1-1	TGTGCCAGCAGTGAGGCAGGGAGTTGGACTGAAGCTTTCTTT	CASSEAGSWTEAFF
-	TRBV19	-	TRBJ2-2	TGTGCCAGTAGTATTCTGGGCACCGGGGAGCTGTTTTTT	CASSILGTGELFF
-	TRBV6-5	-	TRBJ1-3	TGTGCCAGCACTCCGGGGGATAACACCATATATTTT	CASTPGDNTIYF
once	TRBV5-1	TRBD2	TRBJ2-2	TGCGCCAGCAGCTTTTCCCTAGCGGGAGGGACGAACACCGGGGAGCTGTTTTTT	CASSFSLAGGTNTGELFF
-	TRBV4-1	-	TRBJ1-5	TGCGCCAGCAGCCCAGATGGGGGAAGCAATCAGCCCCAGCATTTT	CASSPDGGSNQPQHF
-	TRBV27	TRBD2	TRBJ2-2	TGTGCCAGCAGTTTGTCGATAAGCGGGAGTCCGGACACCGGGGAGCTGTTTTTT	CASSLSISGSPDTGELFF
-	TRBV19	-	TRBJ1-5	TGTGCCAGTAGTATAGTGGAAGGGACCAATCAGCCCCAGCATTTT	CASSIVEGTNQPQHF
-	TRBV4-2	TRBD1	TRBJ2-2	TGTGCCAGCAGCCAGTACCGATGGGACAGGGGAACATTGGACAACACCGGGGAGCTGTTTTTT	CASSQYRWDRGTLDNTGELFF
-	TRBV5-1	-	TRBJ2-5	TGCGCCAGCAGCTTTGGAGAGACCCAGTACTTC	CASSFGETQYF
-	TRBV4-3	TRBD2	TRBJ2-7	TGCGCCAGCAGCCAAGCGGGGGGGTCCTACGAGCAGTACTTC	CASSQAGGSYEQYF
few	TRBV27	TRBD2	TRBJ2-5	TGTGCCAGCAGTCCCCCGGGACTAGCGGGGGAAGAGACCCAGTACTTC	CASSPPGLAGEETQYF
-	TRBV11-3	-	TRBJ2-7	TGTGCCAGCAGCGATAATAGGAACGAGCAGTACTTC	CASSDNRNEQYF
-	TRBV5-6	-	TRBJ2-7	TGTGCCAGCAGCTTGAGGGGGACCTACGAGCAGTACTTC	CASSLRGTYEQYF
-	TRBV4-1	TRBD2	TRBJ2-7	TGCGCCAGCAGCCAAGGCGGACTAGCGGGGAACGAGCAGTACTTC	CASSQGGLAGNEQYF
-	TRBV28	TRBD2	TRBJ2-5	TGTGCCAGCTGGGGGCGGGGACTAGCGGGAGAACAGACCCAGTACTTC	CASWGRGLAGEQTQYF
-	TRBV28	TRBD1	TRBJ1-1	TGTGCCAGCAGTTTCATTGGACAGGGAGGGGGCACTGAAGCTTTCTTT	CASSFIGQGGGTEAFF
-	TRBV11-2	-	TRBJ2-5	TGTGCCAGCAGCTTCCCAAACTTCGAGACCCAGTACTTC	CASSFPNFETQYF
-	TRBV2	-	TRBJ2-6	TGTGCCAGCGTCTCTGGGGCCAACGTCCTGACTTTC	CASVSGANVLTF
few	TRBV9	-	TRBJ1-4	TGTGCCAGCAGCGTAGGAGGACACTCTAATGAAAAACTGTTTTTT	CASSVGGHSNEKLFF
-	TRBV15	TRBD2	TRBJ2-3	TGTGCCACCAGCTCCTCCCTAGCGGGGCTCACAGATACGCAGTATTTT	CATSSSLAGLTDTQYF
-	TRBV28	TRBD2	TRBJ2-5	TGTGCCAGCAGATTGGGACTAGCGGGATGGAAAGAGACCCAGTACTTC	CASRLGLAGWKETQYF
-	TRBV5-6	-	TRBJ2-3	TGTGCCAGCAGCTGGGCGTCGGGCACTGATACGCAGTATTTT	CASSWASGTDTQYF
medium-sized	TRBV6-5	-	TRBJ1-1	TGTGCCAGCAGTTACTTGGATATGAACACTGAAGCTTTCTTT	CASSYLDMNTEAFF
-	TRBV7-9	-	TRBJ2-5	TGTGCCAGCAGCTCCGGGTTTGAGGAGACCCAGTACTTC	CASSSGFEETQYF
-	TRBV6-4	-	TRBJ1-1	TGTGCCAGCAGTGTCGATCAACAGGGAAAAGCTTTCTTT	CASSVDQQGKAFF
-	TRBV28	-	TRBJ2-7	TGTGCCAGCAGTTTAGACCTTATACGTTACGAGCAGTACTTC	CASSLDLIRYEQYF
-	TRBV10-2	-	TRBJ2-4	TGCGCCAGCAGTGCGGGGACCAAAAACATTCAGTACTTC	CASSAGTKNIQYF
-	TRBV14	-	TRBJ2-3	TGTGCCAGCAGCCAAGATGTGTCCCTTAAAGGGACAGATACGCAGTATTTT	CASSQDVSLKGTDTQYF
-	TRBV7-9	TRBD2	TRBJ2-5	TGTGCCAGCAGCTTCTTTAGCGGGAGTGGAGAGACCCAGTACTTC	CASSFFSGSGETQYF
-	TRBV7-2	-	TRBJ2-7	TGTGCCAGCAGCCGCCCGGGACACTCCTACGAGCAGTACTTC	CASSRPGHSYEQYF
-	TRBV2	TRBD1	TRBJ1-3	TGTGCCAGCAGTGATATCGGACAGGGGGCTTCTGGAAACACCATATATTTT	CASSDIGQGASGNTIYF
-	TRBV28	-	TRBJ2-5	TGTGCCAGCAGGTCGGGGGAGGAGACCCAGTACTTC	CASRSGEETQYF
-	TRBV2	-	TRBJ2-7	TGTGCCAGCAGTGTAAGGCAGGGTTCCGCCTACGAGCAGTACTTC	CASSVRQGSAYEQYF
once	TRBV25-1	-	TRBJ2-7	TGTGCCAGCAGTGTGGAGGGACACTACGAGCAGTACTTC	CASSVEGHYEQYF
few	TRBV14	TRBD2	TRBJ2-1	TGTGCCAGCAGCCAAGTGGCAGGTGCGGGGGATAACAATGAGCAGTTCTTC	CASSQVAGAGDNNEQFF
-	TRBV7-3	-	TRBJ1-2	TGTGCCAGCAGCCCCGATGGCAGTTCGAACTATGGCTACACCTTC	CASSPDGSSNYGYTF
-	TRBV6-5	-	TRBJ2-7	TGTGCCAGCAGCCCCGGGGCGATTACCTACGAGCAGTACTTC	CASSPGAITYEQYF
-	TRBV4-3	-	TRBJ1-4	TGCGCCAGCAGCCCTACATCAACTAATGAAAAACTGTTTTTT	CASSPTSTNEKLFF
few	TRBV5-6	-	TRBJ2-7	TGTGCCAGCAGCTATATTGACTCAGGCTACGAGCAGTACTTC	CASSYIDSGYEQYF
-	TRBV7-2	TRBD1	TRBJ2-7	TGTGCCAGCAGCCGGACAGGGGACTTTACCTACGAGCAGTACTTC	CASSRTGDFTYEQYF